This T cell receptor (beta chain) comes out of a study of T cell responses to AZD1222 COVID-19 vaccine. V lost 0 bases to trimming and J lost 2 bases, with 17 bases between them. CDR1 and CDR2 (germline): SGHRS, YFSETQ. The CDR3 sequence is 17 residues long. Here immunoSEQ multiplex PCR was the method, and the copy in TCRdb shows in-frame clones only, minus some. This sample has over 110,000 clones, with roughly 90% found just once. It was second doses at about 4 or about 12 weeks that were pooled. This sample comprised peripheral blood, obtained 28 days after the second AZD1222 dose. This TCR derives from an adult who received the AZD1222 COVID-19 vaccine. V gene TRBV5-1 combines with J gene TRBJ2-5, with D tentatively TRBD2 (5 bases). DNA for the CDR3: TGCGCCAGCAGCTTGGCCGGAGCGGCACCCTTTCAAGAGACCCAGTACTTC. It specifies CASSLAGAAPFQETQYF.